The clone carrying this T cell receptor (beta chain) has more than one count but fewer than ten. Libraries were prepared by immunoSEQ multiplex PCR; TCRdb keeps only in-frame clonotypes and omits some of them. The data show under 200,000 clones, around four fifths seen once. The entry originates in a study of blood T cell repertoires in COVID-19. In the study overall: PBMCs, B-cell-depleted T cells, or T cells provided the cDNA or gDNA that made up the material.

The CDR3 consists of 16 residues. Germline V gene lookup returns CDR1 MDHEN and CDR2 SYDVKM. Trimming cost V 5 bases and J 2 bases; bases outside gene matches: 7. Material: PBMCs or T cells enriched from blood (not recorded which). This chain uses TRBV28 with TRBJ2-3; TRBD1 matches at 10 bases. The origin of this receptor is a woman in her forties or fifties in a cohort exposed to, infected with or recovered from COVID-19 (not recorded which). In DNA form, the CDR3 reads TGTGCCAGCAGTACACCAGGACAGGGGGTCACAGATACGCAGTATTTT. Translated, it gives CASSTPGQGVTDTQYF.